Each of the 7 T cell receptor beta chains below was sequenced from the same sample in a study of shared clonotypes between healthy human individuals. The protocol was immunoSEQ multiplex PCR, while the TCRdb copy is restricted to in-frame clones and leaves out a portion. The repertoire holds roughly 1,100,000 clones, with 75% as singletons. Sequenced material: memory CD4+ T cells sorted from blood. As to subset: CD45RA-negative fraction. The source is a man aged 18 to 29 in good health.

V usage is TRBV5-1 and J usage is TRBJ1-2; 7 nucleotides match TRBD1. The CDR3 length is 14 residues. After removal of 3 bases from V and 5 bases from J, the junction contained 7 bases not matched to a gene. Germline-derived CDR1 and CDR2 are SGHRS and YFSETQ. For the CDR3, the DNA is TGCGCCAGCAGCTCAACAGGGGAAAAATATGGCTACACCTTC. Translating gives CASSSTGEKYGYTF.

The CDR3 region has the DNA TGTGCCAGCAGCGTCGGTTGGTCGGGGAACACTGAAGCTTTCTTT. It is translated as CASSVGWSGNTEAFF. The chain couples TRBV9 to TRBJ1-1; D call uncertain. There are 15 residues in the CDR3. Germline V gives CDR1 SGDLS, CDR2 YYNGEE. With 2 bases removed from V and 1 base from J, the gap between germline ends came to 12 bases.

V is TRBV27 and J is TRBJ2-7; TRBD2 matches at 11 bases. The CDR3 is made up of 14 amino acids. CDR1 and CDR2 from the germline V gene are MNHEY and SMNVEV (reference sequence). V was clipped by 8 bases and J by 5 bases; unmatched bases: 8. For the CDR3, the DNA is TGTGCCAGCGGCCAGGGACTAGCGGTCCACGAGCAGTACTTC. It specifies CASGQGLAVHEQYF.

The V and J genes are TRBV5-8 and TRBJ1-2; TRBD1 matches at 11 bases. Germline V gene data show CDR1 as SGHTS and CDR2 as YDEGEE. This CDR3 has 14 amino acids. V trimming: 4 bases; J trimming: 7 bases; junction bases outside the gene matches: 6. The CDR3 loop reads CASSRGQGASGYTF. The CDR3, as DNA: TGTGCCAGCAGCCGCGGACAGGGGGCGTCTGGCTACACCTTC.

This clone appeared a few times. The chain is built from TRBV4-1 and TRBJ2-3; maybe TRBD2 (6 bases). Trimming took off 1 base at V and 0 bases at J, with 20 bases between the two ends. Germline values: CDR1 MGHRA, CDR2 YSYEKL. The CDR3 runs 19 residues. DNA for the CDR3: TGCGCCAGCAGCCAAGCCCTCCACGTGGCTAGCGATAGCACAGATACGCAGTATTTT. Translation: CASSQALHVASDSTDTQYF.

The genes are TRBV6-1 and TRBJ2-3; the match to TRBD1 covers 9 bases. The ends lost 7 bases at V and 4 bases at J; junction bases unmatched: 9. CDR1 is MNHNS and CDR2 is SASEGT in the germline V gene. The CDR3 spans 15 residues. CDR3 DNA sequence: TGTGCCAGCATTACGAACAGGGGGCGGGCAGATACGCAGTATTTT. As protein: CASITNRGRADTQYF.

This clone was found a few times. V gene TRBV7-6 combines with J gene TRBJ2-7; D perhaps matches TRBD2 (5 bases). From germline, CDR1 is SGHVS and CDR2 FNYEAQ. The CDR3 has 13 residues. The V end was cut by 6 bases, the J end by 9 bases, with 18 bases between. CDR3: CASSATPVAGQYF. Written as DNA, the CDR3 is TGTGCCAGCAGTGCTACTCCGGTGGCGGGGCAGTACTTC.